The rows below give T cell receptor beta chains drawn from one sample of a study of cytomegalovirus exposure and HLA in healthy donors. Only in-frame clones appear in the TCRdb table, and some are missing; sequencing was by immunoSEQ multiplex PCR. The table has 150,000 to 200,000 clones, around 84% seen once. Sequenced material: PBMCs. The receptors here all came from a man aged 18 to 30 in good health and CMV-seronegative. The CDR3 runs from the conserved cysteine through the conserved F or W. Each record gives: CDR3 DNA, CDR3 protein, D gene, V gene, clone size, J gene. The D gene is left open where the match is weak. Rows give clone size only sometimes, using once, few, many, or a class for an expanded clone.

TGTGCCAGCAGTCCTCCGGGACAGGGTTACTACGAGCAGTACTTC,CASSPPGQGYYEQYF,TRBD1,TRBV28,-,TRBJ2-7
TGTGCCAGCAGCTGGGCCGGGACAGGACAGACCGAGTCTGGAAACACCATATATTTT,CASSWAGTGQTESGNTIYF,TRBD1,TRBV5-4,-,TRBJ1-3
TGTGCCAGCAGCTTGGACAGGGTTTACGAGCAGTACTTC,CASSLDRVYEQYF,-,TRBV5-6,-,TRBJ2-7
TGTTCCAGCAGCTTAGGGACAGGGGACCTTCTCTCTGGAAACACCATATATTTT,CSSSLGTGDLLSGNTIYF,TRBD1,TRBV7-9,-,TRBJ1-3
TGTGCCAGCAGCAAAACCCCAACGGTAGATACGCAGTATTTT,CASSKTPTVDTQYF,-,TRBV7-3,-,TRBJ2-3
TGTGCCAGCGGCCCGGTGGAGGATCGTCCTGGAAACACCATATATTTT,CASGPVEDRPGNTIYF,-,TRBV7-9,-,TRBJ1-3
TGTGCCAGCTCACAAACTAGCGGGAGCACAGATACGCAGTATTTT,CASSQTSGSTDTQYF,TRBD2,TRBV18,-,TRBJ2-3
TGTGCCAGCAGCCGGACTAGCAGCTACGAGCAGTACTTC,CASSRTSSYEQYF,TRBD2,TRBV5-4,-,TRBJ2-7
TGTGCCAGCACGCTGACAGGGGGGGGTAATGAAAAACTGTTTTTT,CASTLTGGGNEKLFF,TRBD1,TRBV2,few,TRBJ1-4
TGCGCCAGCAGCCCCACGGACAGGGGACCCTACGAGCAGTACTTC,CASSPTDRGPYEQYF,TRBD1,TRBV5-1,-,TRBJ2-7
TGTGCCAGCAGCGAGCAGGGGGAAGGGGCCGGGGAGCTGTTTTTT,CASSEQGEGAGELFF,TRBD1,TRBV9,-,TRBJ2-2
TGTGCCAGCAGCGTAGGGGGGCTAGCAAATCAGCCCCAGCATTTT,CASSVGGLANQPQHF,-,TRBV9,once,TRBJ1-5
TGTGCCAGCAGCTTAGTGGCCGGGACTAGCGGGGCTTCGGCCTACGAGCAGTACTTC,CASSLVAGTSGASAYEQYF,TRBD2,TRBV7-6,-,TRBJ2-7
TGTGCCAGCAGCATCCGGGAGCAGCAGTTCTTC,CASSIREQQFF,-,TRBV5-6,few,TRBJ2-1
TGTGCCAGCAGCTCTAGGACAGGGAGCTACGAGCAGTACTTC,CASSSRTGSYEQYF,TRBD1,TRBV7-2,-,TRBJ2-7
TGTGCCAGCAGTGACTGGTCCGGGACACTTAATGAGCAGTTCTTC,CASSDWSGTLNEQFF,-,TRBV6-4,-,TRBJ2-1
TGTGCCAGCAGCTCTAGTTTTGGCGCGATAGTCCGGGAGCAGTACTTC,CASSSSFGAIVREQYF,-,TRBV5-4,-,TRBJ2-7
TGTGCCAGCAGCCCGGGACAGGGCCTTTGGAATGAGCAGTTCTTC,CASSPGQGLWNEQFF,TRBD1,TRBV7-8,-,TRBJ2-1
TGTGCCAGCAGCTCCAGCGGGAGGGACACAGATACGCAGTATTTT,CASSSSGRDTDTQYF,TRBD2,TRBV5-4,-,TRBJ2-3
TGTGCCAGCAGCCTAAGGGGACTAGCAACCAATGAGCAGTTCTTC,CASSLRGLATNEQFF,TRBD2,TRBV7-3,few,TRBJ2-1
TGCGCCAGCAGCCCGAGGGAGGGGAGGTATGAGCAGTTCTTC,CASSPREGRYEQFF,TRBD2,TRBV4-3,few,TRBJ2-1
TGTGCCAGCACCCCGGGATCTGGGGCCAACGTCCTGACTTTC,CASTPGSGANVLTF,-,TRBV27,-,TRBJ2-6